This TCR beta chain came from a study of blood T cells in healthy people across ages. Findings of the study overall: Diversity of TCR beta per million T cells declined in a roughly linear way with age.

Peripheral blood was drawn, roughly 10 milliliters per donor. The CDR3 is 14 amino acids. CDR1 and CDR2 from the germline V gene are SNHLY and FYNNEI. Deletions cut 4 bases from V and 4 bases from J, with 13 bases between. The second PCR ran roughly 6 to 11 cycles with a sample-barcoded 5' primer and J-beta primers. TCRdb independently ran MiXCR on the 5' RACE reads; one entry per CDR3 protein. Altogether about 1 million distinct CDR3 sequences are present, under 45% being singletons, with the ten largest covering about 19%. As for this clonotype: Its antigen is not identified.

The sequence derives from a woman aged 60-70 years in good health. The sequenced sample was blood. This sequence joins TRBV2 and TRBJ1-1, with D possibly matching TRBD1 (6 bases). The CDR3 DNA reads TGTGCCAGCAGTGGGACAGCCTTGGGCACTGAAGCTTTCTTT. It translates to CASSGTALGTEAFF.